Listed below are T cell receptor beta chains from one sample, sequenced in a study of blood T cell repertoires in COVID-19. This table comes from immunoSEQ multiplex PCR, and its TCRdb copy is limited to in-frame clones, with some not included. The sample lists under 85,000 clones; approximately 89% were seen once. Sequencing used peripheral blood. The receptors here all came from a man aged 70 or older with active or convalescent COVID-19. The CDR3 runs from the conserved cysteine through the conserved F or W. Clone sizes are given selectively: once, few, many, or a class where the clone is expanded.

clone size | V gene | CDR3 protein
. | TRBV7-2 | CASSPRQGPYEQYF
. | TRBV10-1 | CASSEFTASGNTIYF
. | TRBV24-1 | CATSDGGTAPYEQYF
. | TRBV27 | CASSSGSLSNSPLHF
. | TRBV7-6 | CASTLGGADDTQYF
. | TRBV7-7 | CASSLGVEGDTQYF
. | TRBV28 | CASSPGVGLEQEAFF
. | TRBV5-1 | CASSPGLAGKTGELFF
. | TRBV7-8 | CASSVMTGVAQPQHF
. | TRBV6-4 | CASSRSSGGTYNEQFF
once | TRBV7-7 | CASSLGTGGEQYF
. | TRBV5-4 | CASSLPGQGGDGYTF
. | TRBV19 | CASSGRGTSGLTDTQYF
. | TRBV11-2 | CASSPGGGALYGYTF
once | TRBV30 | CAWSPEAYEQYF
. | TRBV7-8 | CASSLSQRGGPGELFF
. | TRBV6-2/TRBV6-3 | CASSSSAETQYF
. | TRBV6-2/TRBV6-3 | CASSSRDSQGPQHF
once | TRBV30 | CAWSPPRAGRTEAFF
. | TRBV7-8 | CASSPGEYGYTF
. | TRBV15 | CATSREPGGSYEQYF
. | TRBV5-1 | CASSLETGTEAFF
once | TRBV5-6 | CASSGGLEGTYEQYF
. | TRBV5-1 | CASRPGWGLYTEAFF
once | TRBV24-1 | CATSVGAGTDTQYF
. | TRBV3-1/TRBV3-2 | CASSQDHRQGSYEQYF
. | TRBV18 | CASSKQGALSKNIQYF
once | TRBV11-2 | CASSLWSGIPYTF
. | TRBV19 | CASTLGGTEAFF
. | TRBV2 | CASSWDSQETQYF
. | TRBV27 | CASSLDWTGGILRTEAFF
. | TRBV27 | CASSGGGWGTYEQYF
. | TRBV5-1 | CASSLRGADTDTQYF